The T cell receptor beta chain described here comes from a study of T cells in localized non-small cell lung cancer. Using immunoSEQ multiplex PCR, the repertoire was profiled, and TCRdb retains in-frame clones only, with some absent. This sample has under 55,000 clones, with about 78% found just once. Regarding the study as a whole: Appearance in adjacent lung was seen for a median around 61 of the top 100 tumor clones.

To note about this clone: Its target is not known.

Germline V gene data show CDR1 as SGHVS and CDR2 as FQNEAQ. CDR3 size: 13 residues. Trimming pared 3 bases from V and 3 bases from J, leaving 8 bases between. The chain is built from TRBV7-8 and TRBJ1-1; D not resolved. The specimen was PBMCs, collected before any cancer treatment. This TCR came from a woman aged 35 to 69 with stage II lung adenocarcinoma. The CDR3 DNA reads as TGTGCCAGCAGCTTCCAGGAAGACACTGAAGCTTTCTTT. Translated: CASSFQEDTEAFF. The variable domain in full, with the rest retrieved from reference TRBV7-8 and TRBJ1-1, is GAGVSQSPRYKVAKRGQDVALRCDPISGHVSLFWYQQALGQGPEFLTYFQNEAQLDKSGLPSDRFFAERPEGSVSTLKIQRTQQEDSAVYLCASSFQEDTEAFFGQGTRLTVV.